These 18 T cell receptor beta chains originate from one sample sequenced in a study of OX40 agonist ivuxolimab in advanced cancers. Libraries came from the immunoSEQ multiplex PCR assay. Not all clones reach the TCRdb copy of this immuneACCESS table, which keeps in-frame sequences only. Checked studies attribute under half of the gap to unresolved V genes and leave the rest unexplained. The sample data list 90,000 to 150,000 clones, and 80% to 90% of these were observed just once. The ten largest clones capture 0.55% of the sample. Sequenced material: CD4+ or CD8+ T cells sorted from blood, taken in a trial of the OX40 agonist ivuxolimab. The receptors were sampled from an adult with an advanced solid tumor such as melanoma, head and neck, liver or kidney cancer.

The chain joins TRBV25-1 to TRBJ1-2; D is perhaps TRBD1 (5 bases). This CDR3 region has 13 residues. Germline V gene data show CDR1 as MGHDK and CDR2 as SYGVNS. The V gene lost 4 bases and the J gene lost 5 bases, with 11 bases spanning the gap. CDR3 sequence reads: CASSVAGRYGYTF. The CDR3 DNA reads TGTGCCAGCAGTGTGGCAGGGAGATATGGCTACACCTTC.

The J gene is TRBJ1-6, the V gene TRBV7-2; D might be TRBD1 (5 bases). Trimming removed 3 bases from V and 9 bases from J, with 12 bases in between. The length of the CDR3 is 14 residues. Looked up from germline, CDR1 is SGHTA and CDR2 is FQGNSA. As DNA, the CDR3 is TGTGCCAGCAGCTTGGGGCAGAACTTTTCACCCCTCCACTTT. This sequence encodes CASSLGQNFSPLHF.

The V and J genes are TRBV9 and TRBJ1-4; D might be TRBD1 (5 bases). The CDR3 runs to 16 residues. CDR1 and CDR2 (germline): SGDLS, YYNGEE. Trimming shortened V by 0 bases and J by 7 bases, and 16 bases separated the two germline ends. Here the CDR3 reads CASSVAPQITGEKLFF. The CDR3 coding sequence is TGTGCCAGCAGCGTAGCTCCCCAAATTACAGGTGAAAAACTGTTTTTT.

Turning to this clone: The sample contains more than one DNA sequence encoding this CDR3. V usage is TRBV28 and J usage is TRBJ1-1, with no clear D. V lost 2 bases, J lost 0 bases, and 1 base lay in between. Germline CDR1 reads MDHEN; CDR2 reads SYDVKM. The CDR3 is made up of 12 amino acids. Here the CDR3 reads CASSLLNTEAFF. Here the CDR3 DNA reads TGTGCCAGCAGTTTACTGAACACTGAAGCTTTCTTT.

CDR3 sequence reads: CASSPGWEKNTEAFF. CDR3 bases: TGTGCCAGCAGCCCAGGATGGGAAAAGAACACTGAAGCTTTCTTT. The rearrangement links TRBV7-8 to TRBJ1-1; D call uncertain. CDR1 is SGHVS, CDR2 FQNEAQ, per germline. V lost 5 bases, J lost 1 base, and 14 bases lay in between. This CDR3 spans 15 amino acids.

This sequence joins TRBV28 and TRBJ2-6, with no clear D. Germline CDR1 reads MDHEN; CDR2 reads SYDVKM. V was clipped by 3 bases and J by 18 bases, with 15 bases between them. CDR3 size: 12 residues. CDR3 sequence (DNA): TGTGCCAGCAGTTTTTCCGTGCGGACCCAGACTTTC. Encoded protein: CASSFSVRTQTF.

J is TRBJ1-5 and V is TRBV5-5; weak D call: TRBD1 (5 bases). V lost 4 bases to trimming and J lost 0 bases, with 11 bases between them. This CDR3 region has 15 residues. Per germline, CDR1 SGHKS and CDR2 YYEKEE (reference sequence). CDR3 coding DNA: TGTGCCAGCAGCGGGGGAGTCAATAGCAATCAGCCCCAGCATTTT. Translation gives CASSGGVNSNQPQHF.

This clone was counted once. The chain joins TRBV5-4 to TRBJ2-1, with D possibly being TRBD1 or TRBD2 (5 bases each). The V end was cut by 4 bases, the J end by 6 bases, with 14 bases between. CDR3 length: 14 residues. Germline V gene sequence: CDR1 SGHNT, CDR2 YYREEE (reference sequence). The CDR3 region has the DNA TGTGCCAGCAGCCTCCGGGACCAGGGCAATGAGCAGTTCTTC. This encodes CASSLRDQGNEQFF.

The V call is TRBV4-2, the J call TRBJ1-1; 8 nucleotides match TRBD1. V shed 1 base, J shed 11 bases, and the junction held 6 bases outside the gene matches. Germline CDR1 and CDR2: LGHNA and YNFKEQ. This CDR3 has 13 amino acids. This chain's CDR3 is CASSQVDRGPAFF. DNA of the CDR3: TGTGCCAGCAGCCAAGTTGACAGGGGACCGGCTTTCTTT.

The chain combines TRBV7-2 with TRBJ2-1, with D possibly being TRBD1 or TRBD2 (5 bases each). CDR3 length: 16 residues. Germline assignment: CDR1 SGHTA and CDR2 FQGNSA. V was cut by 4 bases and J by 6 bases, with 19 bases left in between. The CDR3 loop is CASSSQGTDRGNEQFF. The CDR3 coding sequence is TGTGCCAGCAGCTCCCAAGGGACGGATCGGGGCAATGAGCAGTTCTTC. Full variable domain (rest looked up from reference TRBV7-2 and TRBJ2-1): GAGVSQSPSNKVTEKGKDVELRCDPISGHTALYWYRQSLGQGLEFLIYFQGNSAPDKSGLPSDRFSAERTGGSVSTLTIQRTQQEDSAVYLCASSSQGTDRGNEQFFGPGTRLTVL.

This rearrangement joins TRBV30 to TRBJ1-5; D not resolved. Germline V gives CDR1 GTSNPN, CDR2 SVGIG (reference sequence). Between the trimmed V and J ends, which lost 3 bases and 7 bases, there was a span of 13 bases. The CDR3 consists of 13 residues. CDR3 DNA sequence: TGTGCCTGGAGCTGGGAGGAGAGGCAGCCCCAGCATTTT. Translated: CAWSWEERQPQHF.

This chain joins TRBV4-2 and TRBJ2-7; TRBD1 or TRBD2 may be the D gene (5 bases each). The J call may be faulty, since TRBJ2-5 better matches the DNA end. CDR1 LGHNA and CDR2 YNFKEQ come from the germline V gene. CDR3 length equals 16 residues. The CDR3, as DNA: TGTGCCAGCAGCCAAACGGCGGGTAAGGGGCAAGAGACCCAGTACTTC. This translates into CASSQTAGKGQETQYF.

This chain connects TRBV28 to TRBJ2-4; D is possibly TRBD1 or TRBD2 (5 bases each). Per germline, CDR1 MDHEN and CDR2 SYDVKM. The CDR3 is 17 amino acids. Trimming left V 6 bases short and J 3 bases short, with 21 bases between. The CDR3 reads CASRLGWGNIDKNIQYF. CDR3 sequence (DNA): TGTGCCAGCAGGCTAGGCTGGGGGAATATTGACAAAAACATTCAGTACTTC.

CDR3 sequence (DNA): TGTGCCAGCAGCTTATTACAGGCCCGCACAGATACGCAGTATTTT. Translated: CASSLLQARTDTQYF. The V call is TRBV7-6, the J call TRBJ2-3; D may be TRBD1 (5 bases). This CDR3 has 15 residues. CDR1 is SGHVS, CDR2 FNYEAQ, per germline. Trimming cost V 2 bases and J 1 base, with 10 bases left between them.

CDR3 in amino acids: CASRSIRGSGGYEQYF. CDR3 nucleotides: TGTGCCAGCAGGTCTATCAGGGGTAGCGGGGGGTACGAGCAGTACTTC. This chain links TRBV11-2 with TRBJ2-7, with 10 bases matching TRBD2. CDR1 is SGHAT and CDR2 is FQNNGV in the germline V gene. With 6 bases clipped from V and 4 bases from J, the junction kept 12 bases outside the gene matches. CDR3 length equals 16 residues.

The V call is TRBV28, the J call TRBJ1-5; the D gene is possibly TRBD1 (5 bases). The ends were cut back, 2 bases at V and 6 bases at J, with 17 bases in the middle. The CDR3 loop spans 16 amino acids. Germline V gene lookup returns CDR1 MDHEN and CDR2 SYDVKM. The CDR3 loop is CASSLVTWGLGQPQHF. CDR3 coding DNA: TGTGCCAGCAGTTTAGTTACTTGGGGGTTAGGTCAGCCCCAGCATTTT.

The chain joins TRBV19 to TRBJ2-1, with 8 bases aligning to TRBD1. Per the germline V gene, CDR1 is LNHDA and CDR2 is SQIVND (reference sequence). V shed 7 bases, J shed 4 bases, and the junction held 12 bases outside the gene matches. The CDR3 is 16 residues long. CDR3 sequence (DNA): TGTGCCAGTACCCAATTAGGTGGGACAGGATACAATGAGCAGTTCTTC. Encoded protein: CASTQLGGTGYNEQFF. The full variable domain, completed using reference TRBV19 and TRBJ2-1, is DGGITQSPKYLFRKEGQNVTLSCEQNLNHDAMYWYRQDPGQGLRLIYYSQIVNDFQKGDIAEGYSVSREKKESFPLTVTSAQKNPTAFYLCASTQLGGTGYNEQFFGPGTRLTVL.

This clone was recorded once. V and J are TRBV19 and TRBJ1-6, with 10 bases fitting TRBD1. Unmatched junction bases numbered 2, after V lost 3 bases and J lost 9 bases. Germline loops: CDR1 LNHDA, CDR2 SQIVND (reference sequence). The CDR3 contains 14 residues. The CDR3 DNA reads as TGTGCCAGTAGTATCCGGGACAGGGGTTCACCCCTCCACTTT. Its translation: CASSIRDRGSPLHF.